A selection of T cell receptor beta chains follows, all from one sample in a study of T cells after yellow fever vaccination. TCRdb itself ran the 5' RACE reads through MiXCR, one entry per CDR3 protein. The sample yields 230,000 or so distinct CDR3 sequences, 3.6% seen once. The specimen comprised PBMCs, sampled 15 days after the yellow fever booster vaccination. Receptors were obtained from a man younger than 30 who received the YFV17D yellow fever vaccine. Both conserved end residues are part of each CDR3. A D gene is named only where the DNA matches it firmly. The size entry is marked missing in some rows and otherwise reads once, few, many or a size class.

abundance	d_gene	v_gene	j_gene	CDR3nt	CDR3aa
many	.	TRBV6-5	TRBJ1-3	TGTGCCAGCAGTTACCTCCCCTCCTCTGGAAACACCATATATTTT	CASSYLPSSGNTIYF
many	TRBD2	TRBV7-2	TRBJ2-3	TGTGCCAGCAGCTTAGGTGCAGGCGGGGGAATCACAGATACGCAGTATTTT	CASSLGAGGGITDTQYF
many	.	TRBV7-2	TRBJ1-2	TGTGCCAGCAGCTTAGAGCGGGGATGGAGGGATGGCTACACCTTC	CASSLERGWRDGYTF
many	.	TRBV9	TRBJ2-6	TGTGCCAGCAGCTGGGGACAAACTGGGGCCAACGTCCTGACTTTC	CASSWGQTGANVLTF
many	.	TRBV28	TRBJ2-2	TGTGCCAGCAATGAGGGCCCCGGGGAGCTGTTTTTT	CASNEGPGELFF
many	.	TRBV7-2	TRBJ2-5	TGTGCCAGCAGCTTACGGCCGGGGACCCAGTACTTC	CASSLRPGTQYF
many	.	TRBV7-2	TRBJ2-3	TGTGCCAGCAGCTTAGCCGTTGGGGCCGGGGGAGATACGCAGTATTTT	CASSLAVGAGGDTQYF
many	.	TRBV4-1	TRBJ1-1	TGCGCCAGCAGCCGGACAAGGAGCACTGAAGCTTTCTTT	CASSRTRSTEAFF
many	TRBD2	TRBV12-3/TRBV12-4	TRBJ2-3	TGTGCCAGCAGTTTAGCTAGCGGGCTCACAGATACGCAGTATTTT	CASSLASGLTDTQYF
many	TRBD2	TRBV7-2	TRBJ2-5	TGTGCCAGCAGCTTTCAGCGGGGGGGAGGTGAGACCCAGTACTTC	CASSFQRGGGETQYF
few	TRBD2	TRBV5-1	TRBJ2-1	TGCGCCAGCAGCCCAGAACCCGGGACTAGCGGGGTCGAGCAGTTCTTC	CASSPEPGTSGVEQFF
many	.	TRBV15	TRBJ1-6	TGTGCCACCAGCCGACGGCAGCCTAATTCACCCCTCCACTTT	CATSRRQPNSPLHF
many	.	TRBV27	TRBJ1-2	TGTGCCAGCACGAATTACACCGTACCGCGCTATGGCTACACCTTC	CASTNYTVPRYGYTF
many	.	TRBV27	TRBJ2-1	TGTGCCAGCAGTTTACCCCCCTATAGTGAGCAGTTCTTC	CASSLPPYSEQFF
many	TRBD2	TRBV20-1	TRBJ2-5	TGCAGTGCCCAGGGACTAGCGGGGGGCGGAGAGACCCAGTACTTC	CSAQGLAGGGETQYF
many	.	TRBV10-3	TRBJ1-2	TGTGCCATCAGTGAGTACCGGGACGGAGCTAACTATGGCTACACCTTC	CAISEYRDGANYGYTF
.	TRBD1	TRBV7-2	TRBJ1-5	TGTGCCAGCAGCTTTCAGGGGGACAGCAATCAGCCCCAGCATTTT	CASSFQGDSNQPQHF
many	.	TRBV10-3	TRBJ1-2	TGTGCCATCAGTGGAAGTAGGGCTGCGTATGGCTACACCTTC	CAISGSRAAYGYTF
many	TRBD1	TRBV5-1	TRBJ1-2	TGCGCCAGCAGCTATACCAGGGGGCGGGATGGCTACACCTTC	CASSYTRGRDGYTF
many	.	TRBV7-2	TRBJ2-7	TGTGCCAGCAGCACCGGGGACACCTCCTACGAGCAGTACTTC	CASSTGDTSYEQYF
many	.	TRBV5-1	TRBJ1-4	TGCGCCAGCAGCTTGGACCGTAATGAAAAACTGTTTTTT	CASSLDRNEKLFF
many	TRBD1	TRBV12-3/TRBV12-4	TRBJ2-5	TGTGCCGGGGGACAGGGCCCGGTTATTTTAGTAAAAGAGACCCAGTACTTC	CAGGQGPVILVKETQYF
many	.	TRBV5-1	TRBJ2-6	TGCGCCAGCAGCTGGTACAGCGGGGCCAACGTCCTGACTTTC	CASSWYSGANVLTF
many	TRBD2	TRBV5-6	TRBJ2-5	TGTGCCAGCAGCTTGGCCTCGGGCGGGGGGGTCCAAGAGACCCAGTACTTC	CASSLASGGGVQETQYF
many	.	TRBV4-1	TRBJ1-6	TGCGCCAGCAGCCAAGATAACGCCGGGAACTATAATTCACCCCTCCACTTT	CASSQDNAGNYNSPLHF
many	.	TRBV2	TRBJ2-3	TGTGCCAGCAGCTCTAGCGCGACAGATACGCAGTATTTT	CASSSSATDTQYF
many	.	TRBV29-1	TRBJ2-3	TGCAGCGTCGGTACAGGAGATACGCAGTATTTT	CSVGTGDTQYF
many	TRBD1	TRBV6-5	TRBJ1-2	TGTGCCAGCAGCCGAGGGGGCCCTAACTATGGCTACACCTTC	CASSRGGPNYGYTF
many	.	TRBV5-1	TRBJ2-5	TGCGCCAGCAGCTTTGAGGGATCGACCCAGTACTTC	CASSFEGSTQYF
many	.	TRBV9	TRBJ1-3	TGTGCCAGCAGCGTAGATGCAGGGACAGGAAACACCATATATTTT	CASSVDAGTGNTIYF
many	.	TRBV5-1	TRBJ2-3	TGCGCCAGCAGCGTCGACATAGATACGCAGTATTTT	CASSVDIDTQYF
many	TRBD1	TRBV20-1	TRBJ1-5	TGCAGTGCCGTCCGGGACAGCAATAGCAATCAGCCCCAGCATTTT	CSAVRDSNSNQPQHF
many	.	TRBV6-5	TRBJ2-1	TGTGCCAGCAGTACCCAGTTCGGTAACAGGGTAAGGAGCACCTACAATGAGCAGTTCTTC	CASSTQFGNRVRSTYNEQFF
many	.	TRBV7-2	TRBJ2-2	TGTGCCAGCAGCCGACGTGCCGCGAACACCGGGGAGCTGTTTTTT	CASSRRAANTGELFF
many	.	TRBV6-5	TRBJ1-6	TGTGCCAGCAGTTGGAGCTCCTATAATTCACCCCTCCACTTT	CASSWSSYNSPLHF
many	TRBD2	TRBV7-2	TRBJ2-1	TGTGCCAGCAGCTTAGTATGGCTAGCGGGGGTGAAATACAATGAGCAGTTCTTC	CASSLVWLAGVKYNEQFF
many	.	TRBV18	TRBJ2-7	TGTGCCAGCTCACCACAGGGGACGTCCTACGAGCAGTACTTC	CASSPQGTSYEQYF
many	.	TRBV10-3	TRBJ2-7	TGTGCCACCATGGGCTCCGGGACTCCTCTTTACGAGCAGTACTTC	CATMGSGTPLYEQYF
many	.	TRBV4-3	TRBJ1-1	TGCGCCAGCAGCCAAGATGGTGTTGGCAGCTCAGACGAAGCTTTCTTT	CASSQDGVGSSDEAFF
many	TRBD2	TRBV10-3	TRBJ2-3	TGTGCCATCACCGAAGGTGGCGGGGGGGCCGATACGCAGTATTTT	CAITEGGGGADTQYF
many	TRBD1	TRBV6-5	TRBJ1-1	TGTGCCAGCAGTTACTGGAAGGGACAGGGGACTGAAGCTTTCTTT	CASSYWKGQGTEAFF
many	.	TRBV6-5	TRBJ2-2	TGTGCCAGCACCTACAGGGCCCGGGGGGAGCTGTTTTTT	CASTYRARGELFF
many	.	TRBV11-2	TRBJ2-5	TGTGCCAGCAGCATGGGACTCGAAGAGACCCAGTACTTC	CASSMGLEETQYF
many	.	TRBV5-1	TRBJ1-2	TGCGCCAGCAGCTTAAGTTTGGGGCAGGGAGGAGGCTACACCTTC	CASSLSLGQGGGYTF
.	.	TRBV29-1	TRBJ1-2	TGCAGCGTTATAAACTCTCCGCGTGGGGGCTATGGCTACACCTTC	CSVINSPRGGYGYTF
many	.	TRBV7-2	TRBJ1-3	TGTGCCAGCCAGGGCGGGTCTGGAAACACCATATATTTT	CASQGGSGNTIYF
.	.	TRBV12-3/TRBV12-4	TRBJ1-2	TGTGCCAGCCTCCCCAGGGCGAGCTATGGCTACACCTTC	CASLPRASYGYTF
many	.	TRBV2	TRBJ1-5	TGTGCCAGCAGTGATATAGGCCGGAGCAATCAGCCCCAGCATTTT	CASSDIGRSNQPQHF
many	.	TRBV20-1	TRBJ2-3	TGCAGTGGAACGGCTCCCACAGATACGCAGTATTTT	CSGTAPTDTQYF
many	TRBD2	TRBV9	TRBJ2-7	TGTGCCAGCAGCGGCAGCAGTAGCGGGTCCTACGAGCAGTACTTC	CASSGSSSGSYEQYF
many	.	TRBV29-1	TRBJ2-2	TGCAGCGTTGGGGCAGGGGAGACCGGGGAGCTGTTTTTT	CSVGAGETGELFF
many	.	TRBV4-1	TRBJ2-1	TGCGCCAGCAGCCAAGAACAGACCTATGAGCAGTTCTTC	CASSQEQTYEQFF
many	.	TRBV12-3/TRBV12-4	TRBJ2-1	TGTGCCAGCAACGCAGGGCACAATGAGCAGTTCTTC	CASNAGHNEQFF
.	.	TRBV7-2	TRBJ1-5	TGTGCCAGCAGCTTAGAAGCGACAGTAAATCAGCCCCAGCATTTT	CASSLEATVNQPQHF
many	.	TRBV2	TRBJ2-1	TGTGCCAGCAGTGAGTTAACTAGCCCGTACAATGAGCAGTTCTTC	CASSELTSPYNEQFF
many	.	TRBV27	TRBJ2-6	TGTGCCAGCAGTTTGGGACTGTACTCTGGGGCCAACGTCCTGACTTTC	CASSLGLYSGANVLTF
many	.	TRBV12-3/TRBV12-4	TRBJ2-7	TGTGCCAGCAGTACAGGGCCGGGGGACCGGCAGTACTTC	CASSTGPGDRQYF
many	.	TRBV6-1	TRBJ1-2	TGTGCCAGCAGTGACATCTTCAGACTCCTCTTAGCTGACACCTTC	CASSDIFRLLLADTF
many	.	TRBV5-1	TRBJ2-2	TGCGCCAGCACCCACGCCCGGGGATCGGGGGAGCTGTTTTTT	CASTHARGSGELFF